This is a list of T cell receptor beta chains from one sample in a study of blood T cells in healthy people across ages. TCRdb re-derived calls from the 5' RACE reads in MiXCR, one entry per CDR3 protein. The table records roughly 1,700,000 distinct CDR3 sequences, 28% of them present only once. Sequencing used blood. The receptors shown here come from a young woman in good health. The CDR3 runs from the conserved cysteine through the conserved F or W. A D gene is named only where the DNA matches it firmly. Some rows have no size entry. The others give once, few or many, or a class for an expanded clone.

few TRBJ2-4 NA TRBV7-2 CASSPFWREQYF TGTGCCAGCAGCCCCTTTTGGAGGGAGCAGTACTTC
NA TRBJ1-4 NA TRBV12-5 CASGLYGGGNEKLFF TGTGCTAGTGGTCTATACGGAGGAGGTAATGAAAAACTGTTTTTT
NA TRBJ2-3 TRBD1 TRBV6-6 CASSYARQGFNMDTQYF TGTGCCAGCAGTTACGCCCGACAGGGTTTTAATATGGATACGCAGTATTTT
NA TRBJ1-3 TRBD1 TRBV25-1 CASSESGGSGNTIYF TGTGCCAGCAGTGAATCAGGGGGGTCTGGAAACACCATATATTTT
many TRBJ2-3 NA TRBV29-1 CSVDPVAGTDTQYF TGCAGCGTTGACCCGGTAGCGGGCACAGATACGCAGTATTTT
many TRBJ2-7 NA TRBV7-2 CASSKGRGNGSQYF TGTGCCAGCAGCAAAGGACGGGGGAATGGTTCGCAGTACTTC
NA TRBJ1-1 NA TRBV29-1 CSAVGGANTEAFF TGCAGCGCCGTCGGGGGGGCGAACACTGAAGCTTTCTTT
many TRBJ2-5 NA TRBV29-1 CSVAQGESPETQYF TGCAGCGTCGCACAGGGAGAATCGCCAGAGACCCAGTACTTC
many TRBJ2-7 TRBD1 TRBV6-5 CASTPDRGRNYEQYF TGTGCCAGCACCCCGGACAGGGGGCGCAACTACGAGCAGTACTTC
many TRBJ2-1 TRBD2 TRBV20-1 CSAPTSGRSQFF TGCAGTGCCCCTACTAGCGGGAGGTCGCAGTTCTTC
many TRBJ2-7 NA TRBV18 CASSPPPQDYGEKQYF TGTGCCAGCTCACCACCTCCCCAGGACTATGGGGAGAAGCAGTACTTC
NA TRBJ1-3 NA TRBV28 CASSSFGPVSGNTIYF TGTGCCAGCAGTTCCTTCGGACCCGTCTCTGGAAACACCATATATTTT
NA TRBJ2-7 NA TRBV15 CATSRDNIQAAYEQYF TGTGCCACCAGCAGAGATAACATCCAGGCCGCCTACGAGCAGTACTTC
few TRBJ1-4 NA TRBV20-1 CSARPTGEFREKLFF TGCAGTGCTCGGCCCACGGGGGAGTTCCGTGAAAAACTGTTTTTT
few TRBJ2-2 NA TRBV5-5 CASSLGQLTGELFF TGTGCCAGCAGCTTGGGACAACTCACCGGGGAGCTGTTTTTT
NA TRBJ2-1 NA TRBV5-1 CASSGGTSFFSYNEQFF TGCGCCAGCAGCGGCGGTACTAGCTTTTTCTCCTACAATGAGCAGTTCTTC
NA TRBJ2-7 TRBD2 TRBV9 CASSVNSGGYYEQYF TGTGCCAGCAGCGTAAATAGCGGGGGCTACTACGAGCAGTACTTC
NA TRBJ2-3 NA TRBV7-2 CASSYNQLGDTQYF TGTGCCAGCAGCTACAACCAACTCGGTGATACGCAGTATTTT
NA TRBJ2-1 TRBD1 TRBV7-3 CASSTGQMNEQFF TGTGCCAGCAGTACGGGACAGATGAATGAGCAGTTCTTC
NA TRBJ1-4 NA TRBV12-3/TRBV12-4 CASQSPVNEKLFF TGTGCCAGCCAGTCCCCCGTTAATGAAAAACTGTTTTTT
NA TRBJ2-5 NA TRBV23-1 CASRRTPQETQYF TGCGCCAGCAGAAGGACACCCCAAGAGACCCAGTACTTC
NA TRBJ2-5 NA TRBV30 CAWRRRGAQETQYF TGTGCCTGGAGGCGCAGGGGAGCCCAAGAGACCCAGTACTTC
many TRBJ2-1 TRBD2 TRBV4-3 CASSRSWTSGNEQFF TGCGCCAGCAGCCGATCTTGGACTAGCGGAAATGAGCAGTTCTTC
NA TRBJ1-1 TRBD1 TRBV18 CASSPGQGRLDTEAFF TGTGCCAGCTCCCCGGGACAGGGGCGGCTAGACACTGAAGCTTTCTTT